This T cell receptor (beta chain) is from a study of blood T cell repertoires in COVID-19. Whole-study context: Donors in the United States, Italy and Spain gave samples during acute or convalescent COVID-19.

Participants' reported clinical history set cohort assignment. Recovered status applied to Cohort 3 donors who had two consecutive negative PCRs. It also applied to those with clearance or with symptom resolution. The data were produced by immunoSEQ multiplex PCR, yet TCRdb's version contains in-frame clones alone and is incomplete. The table shows approximately 150,000 clones, with more than 75% occurring only once. The ends were cut back, 4 bases at V and 0 bases at J, with 13 bases in the middle. Germline-derived CDR1 and CDR2 are MGHRA and YSYEKL. The CDR3 is 16 residues long. Sequencing used PBMCs or T cells enriched from blood (not recorded which). This receptor was identified in a man between 35 and 55 years old who had recovered from COVID-19. The chain carries TRBV4-1 and TRBJ1-3; D uncertain. Here the CDR3 DNA reads TGCGCCAGCAGCCCAAGCCTGCGGAGCTCTGGAAACACCATATATTTT. It specifies CASSPSLRSSGNTIYF.